The 26 T cell receptor beta chains below all came from one sample that was sequenced in a study of cytotoxic CD8 clonotypes in ibrutinib-treated CLL (dated by TCRdb to 2020 to 2022). What this sample's time point label stands for: around 25 months on ibrutinib. Libraries were prepared through the immunoSEQ multiplex PCR assay. In its TCRdb copy, this immuneACCESS table keeps in-frame sequences only and misses some clones. Where compared with another copy, unresolved V genes explain less than half of these, and the others have no known cause. Counted in this sample were more than 200,000 clones; roughly 74% of them appeared once. Approximately 15% of the sample goes to the ten largest clones. The material sequenced was PBMCs, taken after 24 months of ibrutinib treatment. Source of these receptors: a human donor with chronic lymphocytic leukemia.

The chain recombines TRBV5-6 with TRBJ2-3; D is unclear. The germline CDR1 and CDR2 sequences are SGHDT and YYEEEE. Trimming pared 2 bases from V and 0 bases from J, leaving 7 bases between. The CDR3 is 14 amino acids. CDR3 coding DNA: TGTGCCAGCAGCTTAGTTACGAGCACAGATACGCAGTATTTT. It specifies CASSLVTSTDTQYF.

This clone showed up just a few times. This chain links TRBV5-1 with TRBJ2-2, with a tentative D call TRBD1 (6 bases). CDR3 length: 15 amino acids. CDR1 SGHRS and CDR2 YFSETQ come from the germline V gene. The V end lost 2 bases, the J end lost 1 base, and 9 bases lay between the germline ends. CDR3: CASSFRQVNTGELFF. In DNA, the CDR3 is TGCGCCAGCAGCTTTCGACAGGTGAACACCGGGGAGCTGTTTTTT. The full variable domain, its missing parts supplied by reference TRBV5-1 and TRBJ2-2, is KAGVTQTPRYLIKTRGQQVTLSCSPISGHRSVSWYQQTPGQGLQFLFEYFSETQRNKGNFPGRFSGRQFSNSRSEMNVSTLELGDSALYLCASSFRQVNTGELFFGEGSRLTVL.

The chain uses TRBV6-6 and TRBJ1-2, with a weak D call TRBD1 (6 bases). V lost 6 bases and J lost 4, with 12 bases in between. Germline loops: CDR1 MNHNY, CDR2 SVGAGI (reference sequence). The CDR3 length is 13 residues. Here the CDR3 reads CASSSGATYGYTF. The CDR3 DNA reads TGTGCCAGCAGCTCAGGGGCTACCTATGGCTACACCTTC.

CDR3 protein: CASRPTSGRTDTQYF. The CDR3 nucleotides are TGTGCCAGCAGACCTACTAGCGGGAGAACAGATACGCAGTATTTT. The J gene is TRBJ2-3, the V gene TRBV7-6; TRBD2 matches at 11 bases. Germline CDR1 SGHVS, CDR2 FNYEAQ. The length of the CDR3 is 15 residues. V lost 6 bases, J lost 3 bases, and 5 bases stayed unmatched.

As DNA, the CDR3 is TGTGCCAGCAGCACCCGGACCGAAGGCAATCAGCCCCAGCATTTT. Translation gives CASSTRTEGNQPQHF. The V and J genes are TRBV7-8 and TRBJ1-5; D remains unclear. This CDR3 is 15 amino acids long. Trimming took off 5 bases at V and 2 bases at J, with 13 bases between the two ends. Germline V gene sequence: CDR1 SGHVS, CDR2 FQNEAQ.

V usage is TRBV10-1 and J usage is TRBJ2-2; D gene uncertain. The length of the CDR3 is 12 residues. Trimming pared 4 bases from V and 6 bases from J, leaving 6 bases between. Germline V lookup: CDR1 WNHNN, CDR2 SYGVQD (reference sequence). CDR3: CASSGTSGELFF. The CDR3 region has the DNA TGCGCCAGCAGTGGGACGTCCGGGGAGCTGTTTTTT.

This rearrangement joins TRBV27 to TRBJ1-5, with D uncertain. The CDR3 covers 15 residues. Germline CDR1 reads MNHEY; CDR2 reads SMNVEV (reference sequence). The ends were cut back, 0 bases at V and 7 bases at J, with 13 bases in the middle. The CDR3 here is CASSLSRESEQPQHF. The CDR3 DNA is TGTGCCAGCAGTTTATCCCGGGAGTCGGAGCAGCCCCAGCATTTT.

The chain links TRBV6-5 to TRBJ2-7; 9 bases agree with TRBD2. Germline V gene sequence: CDR1 MNHEY, CDR2 SVGAGI. There are 15 residues in the CDR3. V was clipped by 0 bases and J by 2 bases; unmatched bases: 2. The CDR3 DNA follows: TGTGCCAGCAGTTACTCTGAGCGGGGGGCCTACGAGCAGTACTTC. It encodes CASSYSERGAYEQYF.

This chain connects TRBV29-1 to TRBJ1-5; no firm D call. Looked up from germline, CDR1 is SQVTM and CDR2 is ANQGSEA. Trimming pared 7 bases from V and 1 base from J, leaving 11 bases between. This CDR3 region has 13 residues. The chain's CDR3 is CSDPGRSNQPQHF. CDR3 sequence (DNA): TGCAGCGACCCCGGGAGGAGCAATCAGCCCCAGCATTTT.

V and J are TRBV10-2 and TRBJ2-7, with D possibly being TRBD1 or TRBD2 (6 bases each). The CDR3 consists of 17 residues. Germline V gives CDR1 WSHSY, CDR2 SAAADI. The V gene lost 2 bases and the J gene lost 5 bases, with 22 bases spanning the gap. The CDR3 is CASSETSPRTVTHEQYF. The CDR3 bases are TGCGCCAGCAGTGAGACTAGCCCGCGGACAGTGACCCACGAGCAGTACTTC.

The J gene is TRBJ1-1, the V gene TRBV4-2, with D perhaps matching TRBD1 (6 bases). CDR3 length equals 15 residues. The V end lost 3 bases, the J end lost 1 base, and 12 bases lay between the germline ends. Germline V gene sequence: CDR1 LGHNA, CDR2 YNFKEQ. Here the CDR3 reads CASSHETGTNTEAFF. In DNA form, the CDR3 reads TGTGCCAGCAGCCACGAGACAGGAACGAACACTGAAGCTTTCTTT.

This chain joins TRBV15 and TRBJ2-5; D might be TRBD1 (7 bases). The CDR3 is made up of 15 amino acids. Trimming took 3 bases from V and 2 from J, leaving 13 bases between them. Germline assignment: CDR1 LNHNV and CDR2 YYDKDF (reference sequence). The DNA for the CDR3 is TGTGCCACCAGCAGGGCGGCGGGACAGCAAGAGACCCAGTACTTC. Protein sequence: CATSRAAGQQETQYF.

V is TRBV5-1 and J is TRBJ2-1, with D uncertain. Trimming left V 0 bases short and J 4 bases short, with 8 bases between. Germline V gives CDR1 SGHRS, CDR2 YFSETQ. The length of the CDR3 is 14 residues. Here the CDR3 DNA reads TGCGCCAGCAGCTTGGCCCCCAGTTACAATGAGCAGTTCTTC. Protein product: CASSLAPSYNEQFF.

The gene calls are TRBV13 and TRBJ2-7; 7 nucleotides match TRBD2. Germline V CDR1 and CDR2: PRHDT, FYEKMQ (reference sequence). The length of the CDR3 is 16 residues. J gave up 3 bases and V 4 bases, and 12 bases lay outside the gene matches. CDR3 protein: CASSSNLPSGRYEQYF. The CDR3 DNA reads TGTGCCAGCAGCTCCAACCTCCCTAGCGGACGCTACGAGCAGTACTTC.

The rearrangement links TRBV9 to TRBJ2-1; 7 positions agree with TRBD2. Germline loops: CDR1 SGDLS, CDR2 YYNGEE. V trimming: 0 bases; J trimming: 6 bases; junction bases outside the gene matches: 6. This CDR3 region has 15 residues. The CDR3 reads CASSVGSGAFNEQFF. The CDR3 DNA reads as TGTGCCAGCAGCGTAGGGAGCGGGGCCTTCAATGAGCAGTTCTTC. The variable domain in full, with the rest retrieved from reference TRBV9 and TRBJ2-1, is DSGVTQTPKHLITATGQRVTLRCSPRSGDLSVYWYQQSLDQGLQFLIQYYNGEERAKGNILERFSAQQFPDLHSELNLSSLELGDSALYFCASSVGSGAFNEQFFGPGTRLTVL.

The CDR3 DNA reads TGTGCCAGCAGCTTGGATGGGGACACTTACAATGAGCAGTTCTTC. Protein product: CASSLDGDTYNEQFF. This chain uses TRBV9 with TRBJ2-1, with a tentative D call TRBD1 (6 bases). The CDR3 length is 15 residues. Germline assignment: CDR1 SGDLS and CDR2 YYNGEE. Deletions cut 4 bases from V and 4 bases from J, with 15 bases between.

The CDR3 reads CSAGQGSYNEQFF. Here the CDR3 DNA reads TGCAGCGCCGGACAGGGGTCCTACAATGAGCAGTTCTTC. This sequence joins TRBV29-1 and TRBJ2-1; 9 bases fit TRBD1. This CDR3 contains 13 residues. Germline-derived CDR1 and CDR2 are SQVTM and ANQGSEA. The trim removed 7 bases at V and 1 base at J, leaving 2 bases unmatched.

The chain employs TRBV27 and TRBJ2-5; D ambiguous. The CDR3 covers 16 residues. Trimming took off 4 bases at V and 2 bases at J, with 17 bases between the two ends. The germline CDR1 and CDR2 sequences are MNHEY and SMNVEV (reference sequence). The chain's CDR3 is CASSSSVGLLQETQYF. As DNA, the CDR3 is TGTGCCAGCAGTTCCTCCGTGGGCCTCCTACAAGAGACCCAGTACTTC.

The count of this clone is one. The V call is TRBV6-5, the J call TRBJ2-5, with D perhaps matching TRBD1 (5 bases). Germline-derived CDR1 and CDR2 are MNHEY and SVGAGI. The CDR3 is 13 residues long. Trimming cost V 6 bases and J 0 bases, with 8 bases left between them. The CDR3 sequence is CASRRQNQETQYF. The CDR3 DNA reads as TGTGCCAGCAGACGACAGAACCAAGAGACCCAGTACTTC.

There are a few counts of this clone. The chain has TRBV13 and TRBJ2-1; D perhaps matches TRBD2 (5 bases). The V gene's germline CDR1 is PRHDT and CDR2 FYEKMQ (reference sequence). V was cut by 7 bases and J by 4 bases, with 14 bases left in between. The CDR3 extends over 14 amino acids. The CDR3 loop reads CASMRLAPYNEQFF. CDR3 coding DNA: TGTGCCAGCATGCGGCTAGCTCCTTACAATGAGCAGTTCTTC.

This clone was detected only once. This sequence joins TRBV4-3 and TRBJ2-1; possible D gene TRBD2, 5 bases. CDR3 length: 18 residues. V was shortened by 0 bases and J by 0 bases, with 15 bases between the two germline ends. CDR1 LGHNA and CDR2 YSLEER come from the germline V gene. CDR3 sequence (DNA): TGCGCCAGCAGCCAAGAAGGGTCGTCGGGAATCTCCTACAATGAGCAGTTCTTC. Translated: CASSQEGSSGISYNEQFF.

This clone was recorded a few times. The rearrangement uses TRBV5-1 and TRBJ2-2; 7 bases align to TRBD2. CDR3 length: 13 amino acids. CDR1 is SGHRS, CDR2 YFSETQ, per germline. V shed 7 bases, J shed 2 bases, and the junction held 2 bases outside the gene matches. The chain's CDR3 is CASAGENTGELFF. CDR3 bases: TGCGCCAGCGCGGGGGAAAACACCGGGGAGCTGTTTTTT.

This chain connects TRBV13 to TRBJ2-5; TRBD1 matches 8 bases. In germline, CDR1 is PRHDT, CDR2 FYEKMQ (reference sequence). CDR3 length equals 14 residues. With 3 bases clipped from V and 4 bases from J, the junction kept 4 bases outside the gene matches. The CDR3 DNA follows: TGTGCCAGCAGCTTGGACAGGGTGAGAGAGACCCAGTACTTC. This codes for CASSLDRVRETQYF.

This chain uses TRBV5-1 with TRBJ1-1; D is unclear. Trimming took off 5 bases at V and 0 bases at J, with 11 bases between the two ends. Germline V gene data show CDR1 as SGHRS and CDR2 as YFSETQ. The CDR3 length is 14 residues. CDR3 amino acids: CASSPGWMNTEAFF. The CDR3 DNA sequence: TGCGCCAGCAGTCCCGGATGGATGAACACTGAAGCTTTCTTT.

The chain employs TRBV9 and TRBJ1-5; no definite D call. The germline V gene has CDR1 SGDLS and CDR2 YYNGEE. Trimming pared 0 bases from V and 0 bases from J, leaving 7 bases between. CDR3 size: 15 residues. In nucleotides, the CDR3 is TGTGCCAGCAGCGTAGATGGTGTTAGCAATCAGCCCCAGCATTTT. Amino acids: CASSVDGVSNQPQHF.

J is TRBJ2-7 and V is TRBV5-4; D gene uncertain. V dropped 1 base and J dropped 5 bases, with 4 bases sitting between them. Looked up from germline, CDR1 is SGHNT and CDR2 is YYREEE (reference sequence). The CDR3 runs to 11 residues. DNA for the CDR3: TGTGCCAGCAGCTTGAAAGACGAGCAGTACTTC. It translates to CASSLKDEQYF. The variable domain in full, completed from reference TRBV5-4 and TRBJ2-7, reads ETGVTQSPTHLIKTRGQQVTLRCSSQSGHNTVSWYQQALGQGPQFIFQYYREEENGRGNFPPRFSGLQFPNYSSELNVNALELDDSALYLCASSLKDEQYFGPGTRLTVT.